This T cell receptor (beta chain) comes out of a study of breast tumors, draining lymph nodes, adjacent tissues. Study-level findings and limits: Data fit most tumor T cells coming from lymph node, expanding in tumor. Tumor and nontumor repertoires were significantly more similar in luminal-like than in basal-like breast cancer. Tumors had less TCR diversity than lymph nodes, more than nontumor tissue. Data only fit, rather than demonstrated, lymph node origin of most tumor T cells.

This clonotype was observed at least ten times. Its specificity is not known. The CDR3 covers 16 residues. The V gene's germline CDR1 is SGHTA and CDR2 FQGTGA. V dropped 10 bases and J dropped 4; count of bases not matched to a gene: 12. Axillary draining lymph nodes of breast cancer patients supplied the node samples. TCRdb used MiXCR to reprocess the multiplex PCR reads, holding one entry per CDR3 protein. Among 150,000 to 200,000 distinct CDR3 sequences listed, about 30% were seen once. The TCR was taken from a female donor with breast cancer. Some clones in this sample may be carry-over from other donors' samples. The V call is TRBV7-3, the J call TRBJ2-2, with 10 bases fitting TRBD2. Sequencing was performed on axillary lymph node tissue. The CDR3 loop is CATEGKREGVTGELFF. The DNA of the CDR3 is TGTGCCACCGAGGGGAAGCGGGAGGGGGTCACCGGGGAGCTGTTTTTT.